These T cell receptor beta chains were read from a single sample in a study of regulatory T cells in long-lasting Graves disease. Each CDR3 protein gets one entry after TCRdb re-called the multiplex PCR reads with MiXCR. Of about 470,000 distinct CDR3 sequences detected, about a fifth appear once; the ten largest clones hold roughly 7%. The sample in question was peripheral blood mononuclear cells (PBMCs), obtained when the disease was refractory, from a patient treated with antithyroid drugs. The receptors derive from a female donor with Graves disease. Both conserved end residues are part of each CDR3. D genes are given only for firm matches. Rows give clone size only sometimes, using once, few, many, or a class for an expanded clone.

TRBJ2-3,TRBD2,TRBV12-3/TRBV12-4,few,CASSLISGAGDTQYF,TGTGCCAGCAGTTTAATTAGCGGGGCTGGAGATACGCAGTATTTT
TRBJ1-5,-,TRBV20-1,few,CSARDGLRQRSNQPQHF,TGCAGTGCTAGAGATGGGTTGAGGCAGAGGAGCAATCAGCCCCAGCATTTT
TRBJ1-3,-,TRBV7-9,-,CASSYTGSVSGNTIYF,TGTGCCAGCAGCTATACAGGATCCGTCTCTGGAAACACCATATATTTT
TRBJ2-7,-,TRBV7-9,few,CASSFNNEQYF,TGTGCCAGCAGCTTTAACAACGAGCAGTACTTC
TRBJ2-7,-,TRBV12-3/TRBV12-4,few,CASSLAGFGYEQYF,TGTGCCAGCAGTTTAGCAGGTTTTGGCTACGAGCAGTACTTC
TRBJ1-2,-,TRBV28,many,CASRWSGENYGYTF,TGTGCCAGCAGGTGGTCTGGGGAAAACTATGGCTACACCTTC
TRBJ2-2,-,TRBV11-2,few,CASSLLAGQRNTGELFF,TGTGCCAGCAGCCTATTGGCTGGACAGAGGAACACCGGGGAGCTGTTTTTT
TRBJ2-7,TRBD1,TRBV9,-,CASSEDRDFSYEQYF,TGTGCCAGCAGCGAGGACAGGGATTTTTCCTACGAGCAGTACTTC
TRBJ2-4,-,TRBV2,many,CASSSFRLRF,TGTGCCAGCAGCTCTTTTAGATTGAGGTTC
TRBJ1-1,-,TRBV5-1,many,CASSLELGDTEAFF,TGCGCCAGCAGCTTGGAGCTGGGGGACACTGAAGCTTTCTTT
TRBJ2-7,-,TRBV14,-,CASSQGRTRGSYEQYF,TGTGCCAGCAGCCAAGGGAGGACCAGAGGCTCCTACGAGCAGTACTTC
TRBJ2-7,-,TRBV27,few,CASRGGLEQYF,TGTGCCAGCAGGGGGGGCCTCGAGCAGTACTTC
TRBJ1-6,-,TRBV7-2,few,CASSSLFSPLHF,TGTGCCAGCAGCTCCCTGTTTTCACCCCTCCACTTT
TRBJ2-7,TRBD1,TRBV6-2/TRBV6-3,few,CASSYSGYRGSSYEQYF,TGTGCCAGCAGTTACTCGGGGTACAGGGGGAGCTCCTACGAGCAGTACTTC
TRBJ2-5,-,TRBV7-2,once,CASSLERVETQYF,TGTGCCAGCAGCTTAGAACGGGTAGAGACCCAGTACTTC
TRBJ1-5,TRBD1,TRBV2,many,CASAGTGGRQPQHF,TGTGCCAGCGCCGGGACAGGGGGCCGTCAGCCCCAGCATTTT
TRBJ1-5,TRBD1,TRBV30,few,CAWSIRTGHQPQHF,TGTGCCTGGAGTATTCGGACAGGGCATCAGCCCCAGCATTTT
TRBJ2-3,-,TRBV20-1,few,CSATHPVAPSTDTQYF,TGCAGTGCTACCCACCCAGTGGCCCCTAGCACAGATACGCAGTATTTT
TRBJ2-5,TRBD2,TRBV5-1,few,CASSLAASGGPRFETQYF,TGCGCCAGCAGCCTGGCCGCTAGCGGGGGCCCCAGGTTTGAGACCCAGTACTTC
TRBJ1-2,TRBD1,TRBV28,many,CASSYRYHRGANYGYTF,TGTGCCAGCAGTTACCGATACCACAGGGGAGCTAACTATGGCTACACCTTC
TRBJ2-2,TRBD1,TRBV9,-,CASSVGSRGQTGELFF,TGTGCCAGCAGCGTAGGCTCCAGGGGGCAAACCGGGGAGCTGTTTTTT
TRBJ2-2,-,TRBV20-1,-,CSASGIANTGELFF,TGCAGCGCTTCTGGGATTGCGAACACCGGGGAGCTGTTTTTT
TRBJ1-1,TRBD1,TRBV25-1,-,CASSDYAEGGQGPRGAFF,TGTGCCAGCAGTGACTACGCGGAGGGAGGACAGGGCCCCCGTGGGGCTTTCTTT
TRBJ1-3,TRBD1,TRBV14,-,CASSHPDRYSGNTIYF,TGTGCCAGCAGCCACCCGGACAGGTACTCTGGAAACACCATATATTTT
TRBJ1-5,-,TRBV10-3,-,CAISESRRVSNQPQHF,TGTGCCATCAGTGAGTCCCGCAGGGTCAGCAATCAGCCCCAGCATTTT
TRBJ1-1,TRBD1,TRBV29-1,many,CSVQDRGVGNTEAFF,TGCAGCGTTCAAGACAGGGGAGTTGGGAACACTGAAGCTTTCTTT
TRBJ2-3,TRBD1,TRBV7-9,-,CASSLGGQGDTQYF,TGTGCCAGCAGCTTGGGGGGACAGGGGGATACGCAGTATTTT
TRBJ1-4,-,TRBV7-9,-,CASSSWTGATNEKLFF,TGTGCCAGCAGCTCCTGGACCGGTGCAACTAATGAAAAACTGTTTTTT
TRBJ2-2,-,TRBV5-5,-,CASSLMAGLTGELFF,TGTGCCAGCAGCTTGATGGCAGGTCTCACCGGGGAGCTGTTTTTT
TRBJ2-7,TRBD2,TRBV20-1,few,CSASGLAEGTYEQYF,TGCAGTGCTAGCGGCCTAGCGGAGGGGACCTACGAGCAGTACTTC
TRBJ1-1,-,TRBV29-1,few,CSVVGGPGTEAFF,TGCAGCGTTGTGGGGGGGCCAGGCACTGAAGCTTTCTTT
TRBJ2-7,-,TRBV5-1,few,CASTPGSHYEQYF,TGCGCCAGCACCCCGGGGAGTCACTACGAGCAGTACTTC
TRBJ2-2,TRBD2,TRBV3-1,few,CASERSGVTNTGELFF,TGTGCCAGCGAAAGGAGCGGGGTAACGAACACCGGGGAGCTGTTTTTT
TRBJ1-1,TRBD1,TRBV19,many,CASSIGTGANTEAFF,TGTGCCAGTAGTATAGGGACAGGGGCCAACACTGAAGCTTTCTTT
TRBJ2-3,TRBD2,TRBV7-9,-,CASSPPLAGEMNTQYF,TGTGCCAGCAGCCCCCCCCTAGCGGGGGAAATGAATACGCAGTATTTT
TRBJ2-5,-,TRBV28,many,CASSLGRQRGETQYF,TGTGCCAGCAGTTTGGGCAGGCAACGGGGCGAGACCCAGTACTTC
TRBJ1-6,-,TRBV3-1,-,CASSQGQNNSPLHF,TGTGCCAGCAGCCAAGGACAGAATAATTCACCCCTCCACTTT
TRBJ2-5,-,TRBV20-1,many,CSVKGHSYQETQYF,TGCAGTGTTAAGGGACATTCGTACCAAGAGACCCAGTACTTC
TRBJ1-6,-,TRBV28,many,CASSLRAGSNSPLHF,TGTGCCAGCAGTTTAAGGGCAGGGAGCAATTCACCCCTCCACTTT
TRBJ2-7,-,TRBV3-1,many,CASSQEDSLSYEQYF,TGTGCCAGCAGCCAAGAGGACAGCCTCTCCTACGAGCAGTACTTC
TRBJ1-4,-,TRBV14,-,CASSPRVGAFRNEKLFF,TGTGCCAGCAGCCCCCGTGTGGGGGCCTTCCGGAATGAAAAACTGTTTTTT
TRBJ1-1,TRBD1,TRBV2,many,CASSMTGLTEAFF,TGTGCCAGCAGCATGACAGGGCTCACTGAAGCTTTCTTT
TRBJ2-2,-,TRBV19,many,CASSPWTVGELFF,TGTGCCAGTAGCCCCTGGACTGTCGGGGAGCTGTTTTTT
TRBJ1-2,-,TRBV29-1,few,CSVDKESPKDGYTF,TGCAGCGTTGACAAGGAATCCCCTAAGGATGGCTACACCTTC
TRBJ2-5,TRBD1,TRBV7-2,many,CASSTTYRGWRETQYF,TGTGCCAGCAGCACCACTTACAGGGGTTGGAGGGAGACCCAGTACTTC
TRBJ2-7,TRBD2,TRBV28,many,CASRIAVAGSYEQYF,TGTGCCAGCAGGATTGCGGTAGCGGGATCCTACGAGCAGTACTTC
TRBJ2-7,TRBD1,TRBV6-1,many,CASTGQGVGYEQYF,TGTGCCAGCACTGGACAGGGGGTCGGCTACGAGCAGTACTTC
TRBJ1-4,-,TRBV6-2/TRBV6-3,few,CASSSAVTAPLGEELFF,TGTGCCAGCAGTTCCGCCGTGACAGCCCCCCTTGGTGAAGAACTGTTTTTT
TRBJ2-1,TRBD2,TRBV12-3/TRBV12-4,many,CASSPGTSAYNEQFF,TGTGCCAGCAGCCCCGGGACTAGCGCCTACAATGAGCAGTTCTTC
TRBJ1-1,-,TRBV6-1,many,CASSPLGGYTEAFF,TGTGCCAGCAGTCCCCTCGGGGGCTACACTGAAGCTTTCTTT
TRBJ1-5,-,TRBV7-2,-,CASSSGPSYQPQHF,TGTGCCAGCAGCTCGGGACCATCATATCAGCCCCAGCATTTT
TRBJ2-5,-,TRBV28,many,CASSSRDFQETQYF,TGTGCCAGCAGCTCCCGGGACTTCCAAGAGACCCAGTACTTC
TRBJ1-6,TRBD1,TRBV6-5,many,CASSYRDRDSPLHF,TGTGCCAGCAGTTATAGAGACAGGGACTCACCCCTCCACTTT
TRBJ2-2,-,TRBV5-5,few,CASSLSQRNLEGELFF,TGTGCCAGCAGCTTGTCTCAGCGGAATTTAGAGGGGGAGCTGTTTTTT
TRBJ2-5,-,TRBV19,-,CASHGDLRETQYF,TGTGCCAGTCATGGGGACCTTCGAGAGACCCAGTACTTC
TRBJ2-1,TRBD2,TRBV11-3,-,CASSSLAGYNEQFF,TGTGCCAGCAGCTCACTAGCGGGGTACAATGAGCAGTTCTTC
TRBJ2-7,-,TRBV28,many,CASSPPAGVTYEQYF,TGTGCCAGCAGTCCCCCGGCAGGCGTAACCTACGAGCAGTACTTC